A single sample gave rise to the 19 T cell receptor beta chains below, sequenced in a study of OX40 agonist ivuxolimab in advanced cancers. Profiling relied on immunoSEQ multiplex PCR, and the TCRdb table lists in-frame clones only, not all of them. The data show 50,000 to 65,000 clones, approximately 86% seen once. Sample: CD4+ or CD8+ T cells sorted from blood, taken in a trial of the OX40 agonist ivuxolimab. Receptors originate from an adult with an advanced solid tumor such as melanoma, head and neck, liver or kidney cancer.

In its sample, this clone was seen once. The chain couples TRBV6-5 to TRBJ2-2; TRBD2 agrees at 7 bases. The V gene's germline CDR1 is MNHEY and CDR2 SVGAGI. J gave up 3 bases and V 8 bases, and 9 bases lay outside the gene matches. CDR3 length: 15 amino acids. CDR3 in DNA: TGTGCCAGCCACCACCAAGCGGGATACACCGGGGAGCTGTTTTTT. It yields the protein CASHHQAGYTGELFF.

The rearrangement uses TRBV10-1 and TRBJ1-1, with D possibly TRBD1 on 5 matching bases. The germline V gene has CDR1 WNHNN and CDR2 SYGVQD (reference sequence). V was pared by 6 bases and J by 1 base, with 21 bases between. This CDR3 is 17 amino acids long. The CDR3: CASSSGPGGSRNTEAFF. DNA of the CDR3: TGCGCCAGCAGCTCTGGTCCGGGGGGATCTAGGAACACTGAAGCTTTCTTT.

The genes are TRBV25-1 and TRBJ2-5, with D perhaps matching TRBD1 (5 bases). This CDR3 has 15 amino acids. Per the germline V gene, CDR1 is MGHDK and CDR2 is SYGVNS. V lost 1 base to trimming and J lost 3 bases, with 12 bases between them. DNA of the CDR3: TGTGCCAGCAGTGAATCGATGGCAGGGAAAGAGACCCAGTACTTC. Translated, it gives CASSESMAGKETQYF.

The chain links TRBV6-6 to TRBJ2-2; D is undetermined. This CDR3 is built from 16 residues. Germline V gene data show CDR1 as MNHNY and CDR2 as SVGAGI (reference sequence). Trimming left V 2 bases short and J 0 bases short, with 10 bases between. The CDR3 DNA reads TGTGCCAGCAGTTACCCAGCCGGGTCGAACACCGGGGAGCTGTTTTTT. Amino acids: CASSYPAGSNTGELFF.

The chain joins TRBV5-1 to TRBJ2-3, with D perhaps being TRBD1 or TRBD2 (5 bases each). Per germline, CDR1 SGHRS and CDR2 YFSETQ. CDR3 length: 17 residues. Trimming took 5 bases from V and 3 from J, leaving 22 bases between them. The DNA of the CDR3 is TGCGCCAGCAGTTTCGGAAAAAGGGGTGGGGGAACAGATACGCAGTATTTT. Translation gives CASSFGKRGGGTDTQYF. The variable domain in full, with the rest retrieved from reference TRBV5-1 and TRBJ2-3, is KAGVTQTPRYLIKTRGQQVTLSCSPISGHRSVSWYQQTPGQGLQFLFEYFSETQRNKGNFPGRFSGRQFSNSRSEMNVSTLELGDSALYLCASSFGKRGGGTDTQYFGPGTRLTVL.

The genes are TRBV7-6 and TRBJ2-5; D may be TRBD2 (5 bases). CDR3 length: 15 residues. CDR1 is SGHVS, CDR2 FNYEAQ, per germline. V was pared by 2 bases and J by 2 bases, with 12 bases between. The CDR3 DNA sequence: TGTGCCAGCAGCTTACTAGCCGCTAATCAAGAGACCCAGTACTTC. Encoded protein: CASSLLAANQETQYF.

The chain links TRBV6-1 to TRBJ1-2; D not resolved. The CDR3 is 13 amino acids. Germline CDR1 MNHNS, CDR2 SASEGT. Trimming cost V 7 bases and J 10 bases, with 19 bases left between them. CDR3 in amino acids: CASTKEGNLAYTF. DNA of the CDR3: TGTGCCAGCACGAAGGAAGGGAACCTCGCCTACACCTTC.

The genes are TRBV10-3 and TRBJ1-1; 7 bases agree with TRBD1. The CDR3 length is 16 residues. The germline V gene encodes CDR1 ENHRY and CDR2 SYGVKD. V trimming: 7 bases; J trimming: 10 bases; junction bases outside the gene matches: 21. CDR3 bases: TGTGCCATCAATAACGAGAGGAGACAGGGAAGGGAGGGAGCTTTCTTT. It yields the protein CAINNERRQGREGAFF.

This clone has more than one count but fewer than ten. One junction end does not reproduce the germline sequence, and a read error may be involved. The chain uses TRBV5-8 and TRBJ1-3; D is ambiguous. The length of the CDR3 is 12 residues. Germline CDR1 reads SGHTS; CDR2 reads YDEGEE. The chain's CDR3 is CASSFHWETTGF. CDR3 bases: TGTGCCAGCAGCTTTCATTGGGAAACGACGGGGTTT.

This clone was seen once. V usage is TRBV18 and J usage is TRBJ1-2, with TRBD1 matching 7 bases. Germline lookup yields CDR1 KGHSH and CDR2 LQKENI. V lost 5 bases, J lost 4 bases, and 19 bases stayed unmatched. The CDR3 extends over 18 amino acids. The CDR3 reads CASSSPGTDPTVGYGYTF. CDR3 DNA sequence: TGTGCCAGCTCATCCCCCGGGACAGATCCCACTGTGGGCTATGGCTACACCTTC.

The rearrangement joins TRBV5-1 to TRBJ2-7, with D possibly being TRBD1 or TRBD2 (5 bases each). Per the germline V gene, CDR1 is SGHRS and CDR2 is YFSETQ. This CDR3 has 14 residues. Trimming shortened V by 6 bases and J by 4 bases, and 17 bases separated the two germline ends. Here the CDR3 DNA reads TGCGCCAGCAAGGAGGACAACAGACCTTACGAGCAGTACTTC. It translates to CASKEDNRPYEQYF.

The chain joins TRBV9 to TRBJ1-1, with D unclear. The CDR3 runs 14 residues. The V gene lost 5 bases and the J gene lost 2 bases, with 13 bases spanning the gap. The germline V gene has CDR1 SGDLS and CDR2 YYNGEE. The chain's CDR3 is CASSKNLVNTEAFF. The DNA of the CDR3 is TGTGCCAGCAGTAAAAATCTGGTTAACACTGAAGCTTTCTTT.

This chain uses TRBV14 with TRBJ2-7, with 7 positions matching TRBD2. Trimming removed 3 bases from V and 2 bases from J; junction bases left unmatched: 7. This CDR3 has 15 residues. Germline V gene lookup returns CDR1 SGHDN and CDR2 FVKESK. In DNA form, the CDR3 reads TGTGCCAGCAGCCACTCCCTCGGGGGGACCTACGAGCAGTACTTC. Translation: CASSHSLGGTYEQYF. The full variable domain, its missing parts supplied by reference TRBV14 and TRBJ2-7, is EAGVTQFPSHSVIEKGQTVTLRCDPISGHDNLYWYRRVMGKEIKFLLHFVKESKQDESGMPNNRFLAERTGGTYSTLKVQPAELEDSGVYFCASSHSLGGTYEQYFGPGTRLTVT.

The chain links TRBV6-5 to TRBJ1-3; no clear D gene. Germline V lookup: CDR1 MNHEY, CDR2 SVGAGI. The CDR3 is 16 residues long. V shed 0 bases and J shed 0 bases, with 9 bases lying between them. The CDR3 DNA sequence: TGTGCCAGCAGTTACTCGGCCGGCACCTCTGGAAACACCATATATTTT. This codes for CASSYSAGTSGNTIYF.

The CDR3 nucleotides read TGCGCCAGCAGCTTGGGGGTTACCGGCGATCAGCCCCAGCATTTT. Encoded protein: CASSLGVTGDQPQHF. This chain connects TRBV5-1 to TRBJ1-5; D unresolved. CDR1 is SGHRS and CDR2 is YFSETQ in the germline V gene. The CDR3 contains 15 residues. Trimming stripped 0 bases from V and 5 bases from J, with 12 bases between.

The chain employs TRBV6-6 and TRBJ2-7, with TRBD1 as a possible D gene (5 bases). Germline V CDR1 and CDR2: MNHNY, SVGAGI (reference sequence). The CDR3 is 15 residues long. Trimming removed 4 bases from V and 3 bases from J, with 16 bases in between. CDR3 DNA sequence: TGTGCCAGCAGTTTAGGGGTAGGAAGGGTCTACGAGCAGTACTTC. This sequence encodes CASSLGVGRVYEQYF.

This clone has just one count. This rearrangement joins TRBV7-2 to TRBJ1-2, with a weak D call TRBD1 (5 bases). CDR3 length equals 13 residues. Germline V CDR1 and CDR2: SGHTA, FQGNSA. V lost 4 bases, J lost 8 bases, and 14 bases lay in between. This CDR3 reads CASSSHGGVGYTF. Written as DNA, the CDR3 is TGTGCCAGCAGCTCACATGGAGGGGTGGGCTACACCTTC.

V gene TRBV27 combines with J gene TRBJ1-2, with unresolved D. The germline gives CDR1 MNHEY, CDR2 SMNVEV (reference sequence). This CDR3 comprises 15 residues. The ends were cut back, 7 bases at V and 7 bases at J, with 22 bases in the middle. CDR3 protein: CASTSLVSGWGGYTF. CDR3 DNA: TGTGCCAGCACCTCTCTGGTATCGGGGTGGGGTGGCTACACCTTC.

V gene TRBV5-1 combines with J gene TRBJ2-2; D gene ambiguous. Germline loops: CDR1 SGHRS, CDR2 YFSETQ. The V gene lost 4 bases and the J gene lost 0 bases, with 10 bases spanning the gap. The CDR3 is made up of 15 amino acids. The CDR3 DNA reads TGCGCCAGCAGCCCGGGCCGGACGAACACCGGGGAGCTGTTTTTT. Translating gives CASSPGRTNTGELFF.